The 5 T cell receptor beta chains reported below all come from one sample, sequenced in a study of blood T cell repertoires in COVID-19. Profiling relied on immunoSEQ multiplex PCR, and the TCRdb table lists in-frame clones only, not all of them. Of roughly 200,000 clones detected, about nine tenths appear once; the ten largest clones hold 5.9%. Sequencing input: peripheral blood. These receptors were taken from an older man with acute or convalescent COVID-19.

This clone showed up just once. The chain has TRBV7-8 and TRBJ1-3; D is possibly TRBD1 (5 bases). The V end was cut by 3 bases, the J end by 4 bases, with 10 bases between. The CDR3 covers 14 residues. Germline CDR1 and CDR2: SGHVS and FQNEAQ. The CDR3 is CASSLSGLGNTIYF. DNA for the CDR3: TGTGCCAGCAGCTTGTCAGGGCTCGGAAACACCATATATTTT.

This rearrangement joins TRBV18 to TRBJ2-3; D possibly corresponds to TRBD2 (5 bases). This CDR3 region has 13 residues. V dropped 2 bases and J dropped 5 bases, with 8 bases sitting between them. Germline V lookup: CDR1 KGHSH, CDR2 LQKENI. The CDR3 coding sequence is TGTGCCAGCTCACCAGGGAGAGGAGATACGCAGTATTTT. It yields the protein CASSPGRGDTQYF.

CDR3 residues: CASSLYSLNTEAFF. The CDR3, as DNA: TGTGCCAGTAGTTTGTACAGCCTGAACACTGAAGCTTTCTTT. V gene TRBV19 combines with J gene TRBJ1-1; D uncertain. Germline V CDR1 and CDR2: LNHDA, SQIVND (reference sequence). Trimming took off 5 bases at V and 0 bases at J, with 10 bases between the two ends. This CDR3 spans 14 amino acids.

The CDR3 region is CASSQIAPGAGGNTGELFF. For the CDR3, the DNA is TGTGCCAGCAGCCAAATTGCTCCGGGGGCAGGGGGTAACACCGGGGAGCTGTTTTTT. The chain employs TRBV7-9 and TRBJ2-2; tentative D call: TRBD1 (7 bases). Germline V CDR1 and CDR2: SEHNR, FQNEAQ (reference sequence). Trimming removed 5 bases from V and 2 bases from J, with 24 bases in between. The CDR3 is 19 amino acids.

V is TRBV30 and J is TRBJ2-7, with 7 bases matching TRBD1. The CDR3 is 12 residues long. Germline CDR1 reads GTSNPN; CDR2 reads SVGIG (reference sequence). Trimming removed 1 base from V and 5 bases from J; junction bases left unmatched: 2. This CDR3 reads CAWSGTGHEQYF. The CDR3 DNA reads TGTGCCTGGAGTGGGACAGGTCACGAGCAGTACTTC.